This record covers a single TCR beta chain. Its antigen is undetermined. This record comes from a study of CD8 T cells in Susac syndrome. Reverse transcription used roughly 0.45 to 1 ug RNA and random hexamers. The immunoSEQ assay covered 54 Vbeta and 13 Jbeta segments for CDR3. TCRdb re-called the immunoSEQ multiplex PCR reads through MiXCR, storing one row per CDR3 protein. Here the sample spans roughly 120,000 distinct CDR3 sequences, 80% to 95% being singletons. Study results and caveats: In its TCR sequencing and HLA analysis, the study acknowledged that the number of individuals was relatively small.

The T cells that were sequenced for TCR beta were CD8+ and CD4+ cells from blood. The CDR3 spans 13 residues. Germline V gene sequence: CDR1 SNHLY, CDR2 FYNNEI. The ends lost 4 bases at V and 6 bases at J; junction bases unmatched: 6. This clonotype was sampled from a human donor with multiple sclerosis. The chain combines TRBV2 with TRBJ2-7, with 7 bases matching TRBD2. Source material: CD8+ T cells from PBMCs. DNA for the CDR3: TGTGCCAGCAGTGGGGACTATTCTTCCGAGCAGTACGTC. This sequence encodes CASSGDYSSEQYV.